The 9 T cell receptor beta chains reported below all come from one sample, sequenced in a study of blood T cell repertoires in COVID-19. Produced via immunoSEQ multiplex PCR; TCRdb's table is partial and in-frame only. The sample records about 250,000 clones, around nine tenths being singletons. Sequencing input: peripheral blood. These receptors came from a woman aged 55 to 70 who had recovered from COVID-19.

The chain couples TRBV28 to TRBJ1-6; the match to TRBD1 covers 8 bases. CDR1 is MDHEN and CDR2 is SYDVKM in the germline V gene. This CDR3 has 15 amino acids. V shed 7 bases and J 10 bases; nucleotides not matched to a gene: 12. The DNA of the CDR3 is TGTGCCAGCACTGGAGGGCAGGGGGCCCGATCACCCCTCCACTTT. Translation: CASTGGQGARSPLHF.

V gene TRBV18 combines with J gene TRBJ2-7; D perhaps matches TRBD1 (6 bases). The CDR3 loop spans 16 amino acids. Trimming shortened V by 0 bases and J by 2 bases, and 14 bases separated the two germline ends. Per the germline V gene, CDR1 is KGHSH and CDR2 is LQKENI. The CDR3 region is CASSPPWTAPPYEQYF. CDR3 in DNA: TGTGCCAGCTCACCACCCTGGACAGCCCCCCCCTACGAGCAGTACTTC.

This clone was counted between two and nine times. The chain links TRBV6-2 or TRBV6-3 to TRBJ2-3, with a weak D call TRBD1 (5 bases). CDR1 is MNHEY and CDR2 is SVGEGT in the germline V gene. V lost 4 bases and J lost 1, with 12 bases in between. The length of the CDR3 is 15 residues. This CDR3 reads CASSSRALRTDTQYF. The CDR3 DNA sequence: TGTGCCAGCAGTTCCAGGGCCCTTCGCACAGATACGCAGTATTTT.

The chain recombines TRBV4-2 with TRBJ1-2, with D unclear. V was pared by 0 bases and J by 4 bases, with 12 bases between. Germline CDR1 LGHNA, CDR2 YNFKEQ. This CDR3 is built from 15 residues. This CDR3 is CASSQEFNSLYGYTF. The DNA of the CDR3 is TGTGCCAGCAGCCAAGAGTTCAACAGCCTCTATGGCTACACCTTC.

The V gene is TRBV5-1, the J gene TRBJ1-1, with a weak D call TRBD1 (5 bases). The CDR3 consists of 13 residues. V was pared by 4 bases and J by 7 bases, with 14 bases between. Per germline, CDR1 SGHRS and CDR2 YFSETQ. The CDR3 loop reads CASSLDTGGEAFF. The CDR3 DNA sequence: TGCGCCAGCAGCCTAGACACGGGGGGTGAAGCTTTCTTT.

This clone was seen once. The chain carries TRBV5-1 and TRBJ2-3, with TRBD2 identical over 8 bases. This CDR3 is 16 amino acids long. V dropped 0 bases and J dropped 0; count of bases not matched to a gene: 3. The germline V gene encodes CDR1 SGHRS and CDR2 YFSETQ. The CDR3: CASSLEIAGSTDTQYF. CDR3 DNA sequence: TGCGCCAGCAGCTTGGAAATAGCGGGGAGCACAGATACGCAGTATTTT.

This clone was counted a few times. The chain is built from TRBV4-1 and TRBJ1-2, with TRBD1 matching 7 bases. The CDR3 extends over 17 amino acids. V lost 0 bases and J lost 4; bases outside the gene matches: 11. The V gene's germline CDR1 is MGHRA and CDR2 YSYEKL. The CDR3 sequence is CASSQDTGQGGAYGYTF. The DNA of the CDR3 is TGCGCCAGCAGCCAAGATACCGGCCAGGGGGGAGCCTATGGCTACACCTTC.

The chain combines TRBV28 with TRBJ2-1; 10 nucleotides line up with TRBD2. The trim removed 6 bases at V and 2 bases at J, leaving 7 bases unmatched. Germline V lookup: CDR1 MDHEN, CDR2 SYDVKM. The CDR3 length is 16 residues. CDR3 in DNA: TGTGCCAGCAGCTCCTATAGCGGGGGGCCCTACAATGAGCAGTTCTTC. Amino acids: CASSSYSGGPYNEQFF.

The genes are TRBV19 and TRBJ1-5; no firm D call. CDR1 and CDR2 from the germline V gene are LNHDA and SQIVND (reference sequence). This CDR3 spans 17 amino acids. With 4 bases removed from V and 0 bases from J, the gap between germline ends came to 16 bases. The CDR3 coding sequence is TGTGCCAGTAGTACGGAATTGGGCAGAAATAGCAATCAGCCCCAGCATTTT. This codes for CASSTELGRNSNQPQHF.